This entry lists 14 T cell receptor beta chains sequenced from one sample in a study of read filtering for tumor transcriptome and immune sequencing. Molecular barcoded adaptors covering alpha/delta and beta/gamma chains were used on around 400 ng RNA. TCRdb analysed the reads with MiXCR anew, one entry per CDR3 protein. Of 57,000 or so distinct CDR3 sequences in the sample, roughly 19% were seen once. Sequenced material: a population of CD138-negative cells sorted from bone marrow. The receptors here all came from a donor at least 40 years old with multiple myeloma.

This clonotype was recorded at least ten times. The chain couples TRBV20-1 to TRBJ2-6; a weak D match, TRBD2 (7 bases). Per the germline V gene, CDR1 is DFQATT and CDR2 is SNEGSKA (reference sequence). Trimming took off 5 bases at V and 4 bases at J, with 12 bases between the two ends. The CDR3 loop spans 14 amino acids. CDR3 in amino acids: CSAGGAAGANVLTF. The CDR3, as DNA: TGCAGTGCTGGGGGGGCGGCAGGGGCCAACGTCCTGACTTTC.

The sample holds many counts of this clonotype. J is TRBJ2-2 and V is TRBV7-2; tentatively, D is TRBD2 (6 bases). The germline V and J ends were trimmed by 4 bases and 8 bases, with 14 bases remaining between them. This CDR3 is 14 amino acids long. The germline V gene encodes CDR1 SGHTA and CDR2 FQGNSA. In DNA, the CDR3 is TGTGCCAGCAGCTCGCGGGGCAGGAGGGGGGAGCTGTTTTTT. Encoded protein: CASSSRGRRGELFF.

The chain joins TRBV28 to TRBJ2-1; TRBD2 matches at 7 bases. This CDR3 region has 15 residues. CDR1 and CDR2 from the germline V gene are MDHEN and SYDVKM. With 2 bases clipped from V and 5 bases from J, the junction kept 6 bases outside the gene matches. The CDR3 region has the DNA TGTGCCAGCAGTTTAATGGCTAGCGGAGACAATGAGCAGTTCTTC. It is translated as CASSLMASGDNEQFF.

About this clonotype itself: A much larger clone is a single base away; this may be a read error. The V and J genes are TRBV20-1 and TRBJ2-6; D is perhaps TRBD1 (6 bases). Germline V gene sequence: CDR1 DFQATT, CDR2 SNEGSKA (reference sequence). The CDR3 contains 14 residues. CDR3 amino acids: CSAITGSGANVLAF. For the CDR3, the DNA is TGCAGTGCTATAACAGGGAGTGGGGCCAACGTCCTGGCTTTC.

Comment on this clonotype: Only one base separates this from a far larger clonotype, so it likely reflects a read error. In DNA form, the CDR3 reads TGTGCCATCACTAGCGGGAGCGAGCAGTTCTTC. Its translation: CAITSGSEQFF. The J gene is TRBJ2-1, the V gene TRBV10-3; TRBD2 agrees at 10 bases. The CDR3 contains 11 residues. Germline V lookup: CDR1 ENHRY, CDR2 SYGVKD. Losses at the gene ends were 7 bases for V and 10 bases for J; bases not matched to a gene: 1.

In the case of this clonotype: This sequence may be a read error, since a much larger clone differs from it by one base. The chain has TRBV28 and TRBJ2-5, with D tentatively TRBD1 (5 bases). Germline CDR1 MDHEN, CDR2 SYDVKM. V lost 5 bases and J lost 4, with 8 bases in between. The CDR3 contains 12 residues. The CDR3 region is CASSDSRETQYF. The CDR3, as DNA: TGTGCCAGCAGTGACAGTAGAGAGACCCAGTACTTC.

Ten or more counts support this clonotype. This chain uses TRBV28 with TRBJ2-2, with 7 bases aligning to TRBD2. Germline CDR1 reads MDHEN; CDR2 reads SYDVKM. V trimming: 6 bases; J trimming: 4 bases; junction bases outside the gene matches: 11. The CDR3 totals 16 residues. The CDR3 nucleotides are TGTGCCAGCAGCCACCTCCGGGGGGTACGCACCGGGGAGCTGTTTTTT. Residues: CASSHLRGVRTGELFF.

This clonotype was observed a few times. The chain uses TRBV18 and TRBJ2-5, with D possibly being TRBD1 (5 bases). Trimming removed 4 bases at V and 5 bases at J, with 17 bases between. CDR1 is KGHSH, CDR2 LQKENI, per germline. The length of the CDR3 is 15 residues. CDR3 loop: CASSLLTAQPETQYF. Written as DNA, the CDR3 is TGTGCCAGCTCACTACTGACAGCCCAACCTGAGACCCAGTACTTC.

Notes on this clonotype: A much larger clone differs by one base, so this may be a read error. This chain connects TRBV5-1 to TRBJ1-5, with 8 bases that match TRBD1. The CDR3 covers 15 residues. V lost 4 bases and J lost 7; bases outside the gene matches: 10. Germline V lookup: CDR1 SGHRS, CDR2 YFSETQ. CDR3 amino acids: CASSMQTGDGQPQHF. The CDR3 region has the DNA TGCGCCAGCAGCATGCAGACAGGGGACGGCCAGCCCCAGCATTTT.

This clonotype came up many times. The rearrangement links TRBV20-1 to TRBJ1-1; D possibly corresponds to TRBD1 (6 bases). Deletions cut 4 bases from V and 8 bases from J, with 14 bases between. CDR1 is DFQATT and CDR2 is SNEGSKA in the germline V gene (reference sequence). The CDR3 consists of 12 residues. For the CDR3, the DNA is TGCAGTGCTAAGCCGGGGGGGCGGGAAGCTTTCTTT. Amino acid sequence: CSAKPGGREAFF.

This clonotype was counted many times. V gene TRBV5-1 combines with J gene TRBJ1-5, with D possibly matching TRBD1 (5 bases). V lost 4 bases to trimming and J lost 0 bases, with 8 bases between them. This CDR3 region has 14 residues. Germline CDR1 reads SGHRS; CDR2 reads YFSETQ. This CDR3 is CASSPDSSNQPQHF. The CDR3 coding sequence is TGCGCCAGCAGCCCAGACAGTAGCAATCAGCCCCAGCATTTT.

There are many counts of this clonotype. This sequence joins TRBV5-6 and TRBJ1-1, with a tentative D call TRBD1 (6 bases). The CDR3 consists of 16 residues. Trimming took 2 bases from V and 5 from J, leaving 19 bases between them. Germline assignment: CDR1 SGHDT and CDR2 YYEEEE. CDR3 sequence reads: CASSFGPVRGVTEAFF. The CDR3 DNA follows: TGTGCCAGCAGCTTTGGGCCAGTAAGGGGGGTAACTGAAGCTTTCTTT.

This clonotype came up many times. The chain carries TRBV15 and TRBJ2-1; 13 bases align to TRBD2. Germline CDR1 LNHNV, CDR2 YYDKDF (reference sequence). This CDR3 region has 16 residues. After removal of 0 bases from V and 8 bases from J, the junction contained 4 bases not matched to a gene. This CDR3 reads CATSRDQTSGRHEQFF. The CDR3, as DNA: TGTGCCACCAGCAGAGATCAGACTAGCGGGAGGCATGAGCAGTTCTTC.

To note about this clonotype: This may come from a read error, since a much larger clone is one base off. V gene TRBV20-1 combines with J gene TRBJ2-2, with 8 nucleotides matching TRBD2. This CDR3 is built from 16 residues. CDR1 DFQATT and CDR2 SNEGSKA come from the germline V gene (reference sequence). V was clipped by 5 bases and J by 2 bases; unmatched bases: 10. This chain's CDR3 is CSASGGRFSNTGELFF. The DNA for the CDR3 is TGCAGTGCTTCCGGCGGGAGGTTTTCTAACACCGGGGAGCTGTTTTTT.